The rows below give T cell receptor beta chains drawn from one sample of a study of cytotoxic CD8 clonotypes in ibrutinib-treated CLL. Data came from immunoSEQ multiplex PCR; TCRdb stores just in-frame clones and leaves some out. Counted here are about 300,000 clones, roughly 76% occurring once; the ten biggest clones make up about 5.3%. The source was PBMCs, collected at disease progression, from a patient treated with ibrutinib. These receptors were taken from a human donor with chronic lymphocytic leukemia. CDR3s include the opening cysteine and the closing phenylalanine or tryptophan. D genes are given only for firm matches. Expanded clones get a size class; other rows say once, few or many, or leave the size out.

j_call	d_call	clone_size	v_call	cdr3_aa	cdr3_nt
TRBJ2-7	TRBD1	.	TRBV6-1	CASSSGQVSYEQYF	TGTGCCAGCAGCTCGGGACAGGTGTCCTACGAGCAGTACTTC
TRBJ1-5	.	.	TRBV5-6	CASSLFQGSFPQHF	TGTGCCAGCAGCTTGTTTCAGGGTAGTTTTCCCCAGCATTTT
TRBJ2-7	.	.	TRBV10-3	CATATGAYEQYF	TGTGCCACCGCTACCGGGGCCTACGAGCAGTACTTC
TRBJ1-4	.	.	TRBV28	CASSPNEGVVKLFF	TGTGCCAGCAGTCCTAACGAGGGGGTAGTGAAACTGTTTTTT
TRBJ1-1	TRBD1	.	TRBV18	CASSPGGQAPSAFF	TGTGCCAGCTCACCAGGGGGACAGGCGCCTAGCGCTTTCTTT
TRBJ1-5	.	.	TRBV6-5	CASSLQGGVNQPQHF	TGTGCCAGCAGTTTACAGGGTGGTGTCAATCAGCCCCAGCATTTT
TRBJ1-3	.	.	TRBV5-4	CASSLRGTAGNTIYF	TGTGCCAGCAGCTTGAGGGGAACGGCTGGAAACACCATATATTTT
TRBJ2-7	TRBD1	.	TRBV18	CASSPVSTGGYEQYF	TGTGCCAGCTCACCGGTCAGTACAGGGGGCTACGAGCAGTACTTC
TRBJ2-1	.	.	TRBV9	CASSPRVGTIAEQFF	TGTGCCAGCAGCCCACGAGTCGGTACTATAGCGGAGCAGTTCTTC
TRBJ2-7	.	once	TRBV13	CASSLGRGPISYEQYF	TGTGCCAGCAGCTTAGGCCGGGGGCCCATCTCCTACGAGCAGTACTTC
TRBJ2-6	TRBD1	.	TRBV7-3	CASSPGGSGANVLTF	TGTGCCAGCAGCCCAGGGGGTTCTGGGGCCAACGTCCTGACTTTC
TRBJ2-3	.	.	TRBV28	CASSLLAGGTDTQYF	TGTGCCAGCAGTTTATTGGCGGGTGGAACAGATACGCAGTATTTT
TRBJ2-7	.	.	TRBV28	CASTPTGTPSYEQYF	TGTGCCAGCACCCCCACCGGGACACCCTCCTACGAGCAGTACTTC
TRBJ2-6	.	.	TRBV7-7	CASSFPGISSGANVLTF	TGTGCCAGCAGCTTCCCAGGGATTAGCTCTGGGGCCAACGTCCTGACTTTC
TRBJ2-2	.	.	TRBV27	CASSLISGLGRPTGELFF	TGTGCCAGCAGTTTAATCAGTGGGCTAGGCAGGCCGACCGGGGAGCTGTTTTTT
TRBJ1-3	.	.	TRBV7-2	CASSLARSSGNTIYF	TGTGCCAGCAGCTTAGCGCGTAGCTCTGGAAACACCATATATTTT
TRBJ2-7	.	.	TRBV6-6	CASSYSIFTGRYEQYF	TGTGCCAGCAGTTACTCGATATTCACAGGGCGCTACGAGCAGTACTTC
TRBJ2-5	.	.	TRBV28	CASSRLGGRGETQYF	TGTGCCAGCAGCAGACTGGGGGGGCGCGGAGAGACCCAGTACTTC
TRBJ2-7	TRBD1	.	TRBV6-5	CASSRGQGDGYEQYF	TGTGCCAGCAGCCGAGGACAGGGAGATGGTTACGAGCAGTACTTC
TRBJ2-2	.	.	TRBV2	CASMVRNTGELFF	TGTGCCAGCATGGTGCGGAACACCGGGGAGCTGTTTTTT
TRBJ1-1	.	.	TRBV7-8	CASSLNFGDTEAFF	TGTGCCAGCAGCTTAAATTTCGGGGACACTGAAGCTTTCTTT
TRBJ2-7	.	.	TRBV11-3	CASSLRPYEQYF	TGTGCCAGCAGCCTACGACCCTACGAGCAGTACTTC
TRBJ2-2	TRBD1	once	TRBV6-1	CASSADLLTGKHGELFF	TGTGCCAGCAGTGCTGACCTATTGACAGGGAAGCACGGGGAGCTGTTTTTT
TRBJ1-1	.	.	TRBV6-5	CASSYSRGVNTEAFF	TGTGCCAGCAGTTACTCACGGGGGGTGAACACTGAAGCTTTCTTT
TRBJ1-1	TRBD1	.	TRBV6-1	CASKRTGQNTEAFF	TGTGCCAGCAAGAGGACAGGGCAAAACACTGAAGCTTTCTTT
TRBJ2-7	.	.	TRBV28	CASSLRTAEQYF	TGTGCCAGCAGTTTAAGGACAGCCGAGCAGTACTTC
TRBJ2-6	TRBD1	.	TRBV11-2	CASSLFGQGTSGANVLTF	TGTGCCAGCAGCTTATTTGGACAGGGGACTTCTGGGGCCAACGTCCTGACTTTC
TRBJ2-7	TRBD1	.	TRBV10-3	CAISGTGYEQYF	TGTGCCATCAGTGGGACAGGGTACGAGCAGTACTTC
TRBJ1-3	.	.	TRBV29-1	CSVEDLRVQSGNTIYF	TGCAGCGTTGAAGATCTGAGGGTACAATCTGGAAACACCATATATTTT
TRBJ2-2	.	few	TRBV10-1	CASSESRGPTGELFF	TGCGCCAGCAGTGAGAGCCGGGGCCCAACCGGGGAGCTGTTTTTT
TRBJ1-4	TRBD1	.	TRBV4-1	CASSPGQGMVNKEKLFF	TGCGCCAGCAGCCCTGGACAGGGGATGGTGAATAAGGAAAAACTGTTTTTT
TRBJ2-7	.	.	TRBV7-9	CASSLDFRGAHEQYF	.
TRBJ2-2	TRBD2	.	TRBV9	CASSVGLAFTGELFF	TGTGCCAGCAGCGTAGGACTAGCTTTTACCGGGGAGCTGTTTTTT
TRBJ2-1	.	.	TRBV6-6	CASMLPSYNEQFF	TGTGCCAGCATGCTCCCCTCCTACAATGAGCAGTTCTTC
TRBJ2-7	TRBD1	.	TRBV28	CASRSFTGAYEQYF	TGTGCCAGCAGGTCCTTTACAGGGGCCTACGAGCAGTACTTC
TRBJ2-6	.	.	TRBV18	CASSPRVQGLSSGANVLTF	TGTGCCAGCTCACCACGGGTTCAGGGGTTAAGCTCTGGGGCCAACGTCCTGACTTTC
TRBJ1-5	.	.	TRBV5-5	CASSLGPILGYQPQHF	TGTGCCAGCAGCTTGGGACCTATCCTGGGATATCAGCCCCAGCATTTT
TRBJ1-1	.	.	TRBV6-6	CASSYSGVEAFF	TGTGCCAGCAGTTACTCTGGGGTTGAAGCTTTCTTT
TRBJ1-2	TRBD1	few	TRBV6-5	CASSSGGSGGYTF	TGTGCCAGCAGTTCAGGGGGCTCAGGTGGCTACACCTTC
TRBJ2-2	.	.	TRBV5-1	CASSPGPGPRGELFF	TGCGCCAGCAGCCCGGGCCCCGGCCCCCGCGGGGAGCTGTTTTTT
TRBJ1-1	.	.	TRBV6-6	CASSDRQRMNTEAFF	TGTGCCAGCAGTGACAGACAGAGGATGAACACTGAAGCTTTCTTT
TRBJ1-5	.	.	TRBV29-1	CSVIDYSNQPQHF	TGCAGCGTCATTGACTATAGCAATCAGCCCCAGCATTTT
TRBJ1-5	.	few	TRBV5-6	CASSVQGQPQHF	TGTGCCAGCAGCGTCCAGGGCCAGCCCCAGCATTTT
TRBJ2-3	TRBD1	.	TRBV7-8	CASSIQGGTDTQYF	TGTGCCAGCAGCATACAGGGGGGCACAGATACGCAGTATTTT
TRBJ1-1	.	.	TRBV2	CASSRLGQMNTEAFF	TGTGCCAGCAGTAGGCTTGGACAGATGAACACTGAAGCTTTCTTT
TRBJ2-1	.	.	TRBV2	CASSEDNEQFF	TGTGCCAGCAGTGAAGACAATGAGCAGTTCTTC
TRBJ1-2	.	.	TRBV27	CASSLSAASNYGYTF	TGTGCCAGCAGTTTATCGGCAGCCTCTAACTATGGCTACACCTTC
TRBJ2-2	TRBD1	.	TRBV6-7	CASFRTGSGTGELFF	TGTGCCAGCTTTAGGACAGGGTCGGGCACCGGGGAGCTGTTTTTT
TRBJ2-5	.	.	TRBV29-1	CSVRGSTETQYF	TGCAGCGTGAGGGGGTCTACGGAGACCCAGTACTTC
TRBJ2-3	.	.	TRBV10-1	CASSRGIASTDTQYF	TGCGCCAGCAGCCGAGGGATTGCTAGCACAGATACGCAGTATTTT
TRBJ2-1	.	.	TRBV18	CASSPPGGNEQFF	TGTGCCAGCTCACCACCAGGGGGCAATGAGCAGTTCTTC
TRBJ2-6	TRBD2	.	TRBV29-1	CSAREGNRPGANVLTF	TGCAGCGCTCGGGAGGGAAACCGACCTGGGGCCAACGTCCTGACTTTC
TRBJ1-5	.	.	TRBV7-6	CASREGPNQPQHF	TGTGCCAGCCGGGAGGGACCCAATCAGCCCCAGCATTTT
TRBJ2-7	.	.	TRBV27	CASSLWSGLSYEQYF	TGTGCCAGCAGTTTATGGAGCGGGTTATCCTACGAGCAGTACTTC
TRBJ2-7	TRBD1	.	TRBV15	CATSAGQGIEQYF	TGTGCCACCAGCGCGGGACAGGGGATCGAGCAGTACTTC